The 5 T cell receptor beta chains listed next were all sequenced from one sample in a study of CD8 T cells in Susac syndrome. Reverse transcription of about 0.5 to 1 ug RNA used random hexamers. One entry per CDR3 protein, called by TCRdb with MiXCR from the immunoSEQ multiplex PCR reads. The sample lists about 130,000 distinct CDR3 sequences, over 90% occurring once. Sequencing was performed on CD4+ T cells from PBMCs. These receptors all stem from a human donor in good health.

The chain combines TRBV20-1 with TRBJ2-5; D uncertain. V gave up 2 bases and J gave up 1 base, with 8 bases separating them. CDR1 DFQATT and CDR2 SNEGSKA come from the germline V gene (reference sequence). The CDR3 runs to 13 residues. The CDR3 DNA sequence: TGCAGTGCTAGATGGGGTCCCCAAGAGACCCAGTACTTC. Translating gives CSARWGPQETQYF.

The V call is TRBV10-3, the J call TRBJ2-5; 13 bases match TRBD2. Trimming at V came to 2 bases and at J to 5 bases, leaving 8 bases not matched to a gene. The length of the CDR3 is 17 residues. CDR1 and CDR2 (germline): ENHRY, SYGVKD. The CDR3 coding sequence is TGTGCCATCAGTGAGCCTGGACTAGCGGGAGCCGCGGAGACCCAGTACTTC. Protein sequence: CAISEPGLAGAAETQYF.

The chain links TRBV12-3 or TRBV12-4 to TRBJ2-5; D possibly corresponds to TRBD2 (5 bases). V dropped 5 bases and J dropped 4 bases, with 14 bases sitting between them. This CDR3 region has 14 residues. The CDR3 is CASSPGLTRETQYF. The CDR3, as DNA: TGTGCCAGCAGTCCAGGACTCACGAGAGAGACCCAGTACTTC.

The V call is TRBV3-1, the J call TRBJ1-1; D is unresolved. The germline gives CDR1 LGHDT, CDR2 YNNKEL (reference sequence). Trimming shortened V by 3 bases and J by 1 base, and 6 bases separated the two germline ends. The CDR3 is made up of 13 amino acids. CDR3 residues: CASSHTENTEAFF. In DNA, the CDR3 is TGTGCCAGCAGCCACACGGAGAACACTGAAGCTTTCTTT.

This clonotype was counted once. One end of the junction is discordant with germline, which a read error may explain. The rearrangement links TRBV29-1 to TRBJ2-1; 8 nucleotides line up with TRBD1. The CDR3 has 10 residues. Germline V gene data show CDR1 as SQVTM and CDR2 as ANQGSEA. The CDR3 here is CSVEEGQAVF. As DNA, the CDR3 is TGCAGCGTTGAGGAGGGACAGGCGGTCTTC.